This T cell receptor (beta chain) was found in a study of blood T cell repertoires in COVID-19. At the level of the study: Collection of acute and convalescent COVID-19 samples took place in the United States, Italy and Spain. T cells, B-cell-depleted T cells, or PBMCs provided the cDNA or gDNA that served as material.

There are 13 residues in the CDR3. V lost 0 bases and J 4 bases, leaving 5 bases between the germline ends. From germline, CDR1 is SGHVS and CDR2 FQNEAQ. Original methodology: Estimated nucleated cell counts came from reference gene primer amplification. Some clones are missing from TCRdb's copy, which holds only in-frame ones; the method was immunoSEQ multiplex PCR. V and J calls and clone size follow that table, whereas D and trimming were derived from the DNA. This sample has some 180,000 clones, with 84% found just once. This clone was found many times. Other DNA sequences in this sample translate to the same CDR3.

The sequence came from a human donor in a cohort sampled during active COVID-19. The sample was peripheral blood. The rearrangement uses TRBV7-8 and TRBJ2-3; the D is unclear. CDR3 protein: CASSLARPDTQYF. The CDR3 DNA follows: TGTGCCAGCAGCTTAGCGCGCCCAGATACGCAGTATTTT.